These T cell receptor beta chains were read from a single sample in a study of blood T cells in healthy people across ages. MiXCR, run by TCRdb on the 5' RACE reads, gives a single entry per CDR3 protein. Among about 1,500,000 distinct CDR3 sequences listed, around 39% were seen once. Sequencing was carried out using blood. These TCRs come from a woman younger than 35 in good health. The CDR3 runs from the conserved cysteine through the conserved F or W. Each record gives: J gene, V gene, clone size, D gene, CDR3 protein, CDR3 DNA. D genes are given only for firm matches. Rows may omit the clone size; those that give it use once, few, many or a size class.

J gene: TRBJ2-5
V gene: TRBV7-3
clone size: .
D gene: .
CDR3 protein: CASSLSGMGSETQYF
CDR3 DNA: TGTGCCAGCAGCTTATCCGGGATGGGGTCCGAGACCCAGTACTTC

J gene: TRBJ2-5
V gene: TRBV7-9
clone size: .
D gene: .
CDR3 protein: CVSSLSKAYPQETQYF
CDR3 DNA: TGTGTCAGCAGCTTAAGTAAGGCTTACCCACAAGAGACCCAGTACTTC

J gene: TRBJ2-2
V gene: TRBV6-1
clone size: .
D gene: .
CDR3 protein: CASSEALGDFNTGELFF
CDR3 DNA: TGTGCCAGCAGTGAAGCGTTGGGGGACTTTAACACCGGGGAGCTGTTTTTT

J gene: TRBJ2-5
V gene: TRBV28
clone size: .
D gene: .
CDR3 protein: CASSLGGSGTTQYF
CDR3 DNA: TGTGCCAGCAGTTTAGGAGGGAGTGGCACAACGCAGTACTTC

J gene: TRBJ2-6
V gene: TRBV7-9
clone size: .
D gene: .
CDR3 protein: CASGRGSGANVLTF
CDR3 DNA: TGTGCCAGCGGCAGGGGAAGTGGGGCCAACGTCCTGACTTTC

J gene: TRBJ2-7
V gene: TRBV9
clone size: few
D gene: TRBD2
CDR3 protein: CASSVDGRGESYEQYF
CDR3 DNA: TGTGCCAGCAGCGTAGATGGGCGGGGGGAATCCTACGAGCAGTACTTC

J gene: TRBJ2-1
V gene: TRBV10-1
clone size: medium-sized
D gene: TRBD2
CDR3 protein: CASSDQREKNEQFF
CDR3 DNA: TGCGCCAGCAGTGACCAGCGGGAGAAGAATGAGCAGTTCTTC

J gene: TRBJ1-5
V gene: TRBV20-1
clone size: few
D gene: .
CDR3 protein: CSASEDSNQPQHF
CDR3 DNA: TGCAGTGCTAGTGAGGATAGCAATCAGCCCCAGCATTTT

J gene: TRBJ2-7
V gene: TRBV29-1
clone size: .
D gene: TRBD1
CDR3 protein: CSVVLRGQNDKGSYEQYF
CDR3 DNA: TGCAGCGTTGTACTGAGGGGACAGAATGACAAAGGCTCCTACGAGCAGTACTTC

J gene: TRBJ2-7
V gene: TRBV18
clone size: .
D gene: .
CDR3 protein: CASSPSGSTYEQYF
CDR3 DNA: TGTGCCAGCTCACCATCGGGATCAACCTACGAGCAGTACTTC

J gene: TRBJ2-1
V gene: TRBV21-1
clone size: .
D gene: .
CDR3 protein: CASSNRHPYNEQFF
CDR3 DNA: TGTGCCAGCAGCAACCGGCACCCCTACAATGAGCAGTTCTTC

J gene: TRBJ2-7
V gene: TRBV11-2
clone size: .
D gene: TRBD2
CDR3 protein: CASSLTRLAGVSDEQYF
CDR3 DNA: TGTGCCAGCAGCTTGACCCGACTAGCGGGAGTTTCCGACGAGCAGTACTTC

J gene: TRBJ2-3
V gene: TRBV4-1
clone size: few
D gene: TRBD2
CDR3 protein: CASLRTSGSADTQYF
CDR3 DNA: TGCGCCAGCCTGCGGACTAGCGGGAGTGCAGATACGCAGTATTTT

J gene: TRBJ1-2
V gene: TRBV12-3/TRBV12-4
clone size: .
D gene: .
CDR3 protein: CASSFLTGLILDGYTF
CDR3 DNA: TGTGCCAGCAGTTTTCTCACCGGTTTGATATTAGATGGCTACACCTTC

J gene: TRBJ2-3
V gene: TRBV24-1
clone size: .
D gene: TRBD1
CDR3 protein: CATSDLTGVTDTQYF
CDR3 DNA: TGTGCCACCAGTGACCTGACAGGGGTGACAGATACGCAGTATTTT

J gene: TRBJ1-3
V gene: TRBV20-1
clone size: .
D gene: TRBD1
CDR3 protein: CSAVDRAGNTIYF
CDR3 DNA: TGCAGTGCTGTAGACAGGGCTGGAAACACCATATATTTT

J gene: TRBJ2-5
V gene: TRBV29-1
clone size: .
D gene: .
CDR3 protein: CSAEPGTQETQYF
CDR3 DNA: TGCAGCGCCGAACCGGGAACACAAGAGACCCAGTACTTC

J gene: TRBJ2-1
V gene: TRBV30
clone size: once
D gene: .
CDR3 protein: CAWSPLYEQFF
CDR3 DNA: TGTGCCTGGAGTCCGCTATATGAGCAGTTCTTC

J gene: TRBJ2-3
V gene: TRBV3-1
clone size: many
D gene: .
CDR3 protein: CASSPRGTDTQYF
CDR3 DNA: TGTGCCAGCAGCCCCAGGGGCACAGATACGCAGTATTTT

J gene: TRBJ2-5
V gene: TRBV6-1
clone size: .
D gene: TRBD2
CDR3 protein: CASSEFPGTSGQETQYF
CDR3 DNA: TGTGCCAGCAGTGAGTTTCCTGGGACTAGCGGACAAGAGACCCAGTACTTC

J gene: TRBJ1-2
V gene: TRBV6-5
clone size: few
D gene: .
CDR3 protein: CASSRSTGSNYGYTF
CDR3 DNA: TGTGCCAGCAGTCGATCGACAGGTTCTAACTATGGCTACACCTTC

J gene: TRBJ2-1
V gene: TRBV3-1
clone size: few
D gene: TRBD1
CDR3 protein: CASSHGTGYEQFF
CDR3 DNA: TGTGCCAGCAGCCACGGGACAGGCTATGAGCAGTTCTTC

J gene: TRBJ2-3
V gene: TRBV7-9
clone size: few
D gene: .
CDR3 protein: CASSVTLPDTQYF
CDR3 DNA: TGTGCCAGCAGCGTGACTCTTCCGGATACGCAGTATTTT

J gene: TRBJ2-6
V gene: TRBV20-1
clone size: few
D gene: .
CDR3 protein: CSARGAYSGANVLTF
CDR3 DNA: TGCAGTGCTAGAGGTGCCTACTCTGGGGCCAACGTCCTGACTTTC

J gene: TRBJ1-2
V gene: TRBV12-3/TRBV12-4
clone size: once
D gene: .
CDR3 protein: CASSPGMGGYTF
CDR3 DNA: TGTGCCAGCAGTCCCGGGATGGGGGGCTACACCTTC

J gene: TRBJ1-2
V gene: TRBV6-2/TRBV6-3
clone size: .
D gene: .
CDR3 protein: CASREDVPYWGYTF
CDR3 DNA: TGTGCCAGCAGGGAGGACGTGCCGTACTGGGGCTACACCTTC

J gene: TRBJ2-3
V gene: TRBV15
clone size: .
D gene: .
CDR3 protein: CATSRPDADTQYF
CDR3 DNA: TGTGCCACCAGCAGACCAGACGCAGATACGCAGTATTTT

J gene: TRBJ2-1
V gene: TRBV20-1
clone size: few
D gene: .
CDR3 protein: CSARDPRGSSYNEQFF
CDR3 DNA: TGCAGTGCTAGAGATCCCCGGGGATCCTCCTACAATGAGCAGTTCTTC

J gene: TRBJ2-7
V gene: TRBV5-1
clone size: .
D gene: .
CDR3 protein: CASGHPGDYEQYF
CDR3 DNA: TGCGCCAGCGGTCACCCGGGGGACTACGAGCAGTACTTC

J gene: TRBJ1-4
V gene: TRBV7-9
clone size: once
D gene: .
CDR3 protein: CAGSLGATNEKLFF
CDR3 DNA: TGTGCCGGCAGCTTAGGGGCAACTAATGAAAAACTGTTTTTT

J gene: TRBJ1-3
V gene: TRBV2
clone size: .
D gene: TRBD1
CDR3 protein: CASSPGQDRNTIYF
CDR3 DNA: TGTGCCAGCAGCCCGGGACAGGATAGAAACACCATATATTTT

J gene: TRBJ2-2
V gene: TRBV28
clone size: few
D gene: .
CDR3 protein: CASSLNPGSNTGELFF
CDR3 DNA: TGTGCCAGCAGCCTTAACCCAGGGTCGAACACCGGGGAGCTGTTTTTT

J gene: TRBJ1-6
V gene: TRBV4-1
clone size: .
D gene: TRBD1
CDR3 protein: CASSQFPRGTVDSPLHF
CDR3 DNA: TGCGCCAGCAGCCAATTCCCTAGGGGGACAGTAGATTCACCCCTCCACTTT

J gene: TRBJ2-3
V gene: TRBV7-2
clone size: .
D gene: TRBD2
CDR3 protein: CASSVTSARTDTQYF
CDR3 DNA: TGTGCCAGCAGCGTGACTAGCGCGCGCACAGATACGCAGTATTTT

J gene: TRBJ2-3
V gene: TRBV12-3/TRBV12-4
clone size: .
D gene: .
CDR3 protein: CASRRGLALTDTQYF
CDR3 DNA: TGTGCCAGCAGGCGAGGGCTGGCACTCACAGATACGCAGTATTTT

J gene: TRBJ2-7
V gene: TRBV2
clone size: .
D gene: TRBD1
CDR3 protein: CASKEDRGLQVEQYF
CDR3 DNA: TGTGCCAGCAAGGAAGACAGGGGGCTACAAGTCGAGCAGTACTTC

J gene: TRBJ1-1
V gene: TRBV3-1
clone size: .
D gene: .
CDR3 protein: CASSQGKDFVNTEAFF
CDR3 DNA: TGTGCCAGCAGCCAAGGGAAGGATTTCGTGAACACTGAAGCTTTCTTT

J gene: TRBJ2-5
V gene: TRBV14
clone size: .
D gene: .
CDR3 protein: CASSQYLGDNEQYF
CDR3 DNA: TGTGCCAGCAGCCAATACCTGGGGGACAATGAGCAGTACTTC

J gene: TRBJ1-4
V gene: TRBV2
clone size: .
D gene: .
CDR3 protein: CASSEEIGKELFF
CDR3 DNA: TGTGCCAGCAGTGAAGAGATCGGGAAGGAACTGTTTTTT

J gene: TRBJ2-7
V gene: TRBV7-2
clone size: .
D gene: .
CDR3 protein: CASSATRVEQYF
CDR3 DNA: TGTGCCAGCAGCGCGACTAGAGTCGAGCAGTACTTC

J gene: TRBJ1-1
V gene: TRBV18
clone size: .
D gene: .
CDR3 protein: CASSPQANTGAFF
CDR3 DNA: TGTGCCAGCTCCCCACAGGCCAACACTGGAGCTTTCTTT

J gene: TRBJ1-5
V gene: TRBV6-5
clone size: .
D gene: TRBD1
CDR3 protein: CASSGTGIGNQPQHF
CDR3 DNA: TGTGCCAGCAGTGGGACAGGTATTGGCAATCAGCCCCAGCATTTT

J gene: TRBJ2-5
V gene: TRBV5-1
clone size: .
D gene: .
CDR3 protein: CASSSTLGTQYF
CDR3 DNA: TGCGCCAGCAGCTCAACCCTAGGGACCCAGTACTTC

J gene: TRBJ2-1
V gene: TRBV20-1
clone size: few
D gene: .
CDR3 protein: CSARGTTLYNEQFF
CDR3 DNA: TGCAGTGCTAGAGGAACTACTCTATACAATGAGCAGTTCTTC

J gene: TRBJ1-4
V gene: TRBV5-1
clone size: .
D gene: TRBD1
CDR3 protein: CASSEGQGMEKLFF
CDR3 DNA: TGCGCCAGCAGCGAGGGACAGGGGATGGAAAAACTGTTTTTT

J gene: TRBJ2-7
V gene: TRBV11-2
clone size: .
D gene: .
CDR3 protein: CASSLYGGPTYEQYF
CDR3 DNA: TGTGCCAGCAGCTTATACGGCGGACCCACCTACGAGCAGTACTTC

J gene: TRBJ2-3
V gene: TRBV5-6
clone size: .
D gene: .
CDR3 protein: CASSCTAGPERYF
CDR3 DNA: TGTGCCAGCAGCTGTACGGCGGGGCCCGAGCGGTATTTT

J gene: TRBJ2-5
V gene: TRBV12-3/TRBV12-4
clone size: .
D gene: .
CDR3 protein: CASSVYGQETQYF
CDR3 DNA: TGTGCCAGCAGTGTTTATGGCCAAGAGACCCAGTACTTC

J gene: TRBJ1-2
V gene: TRBV6-4
clone size: .
D gene: .
CDR3 protein: CASSDSRLTGYTF
CDR3 DNA: TGTGCCAGCAGTGACTCGAGACTGACTGGCTACACCTTC

J gene: TRBJ1-4
V gene: TRBV3-1
clone size: few
D gene: .
CDR3 protein: CASSQDKLGLFF
CDR3 DNA: TGTGCCAGCAGCCAAGATAAGTTGGGGCTGTTTTTT

J gene: TRBJ2-3
V gene: TRBV27
clone size: .
D gene: TRBD1
CDR3 protein: CASSVQGPGANTQYF
CDR3 DNA: TGTGCCAGCAGTGTACAGGGGCCCGGGGCGAATACGCAGTATTTT

J gene: TRBJ2-5
V gene: TRBV6-2/TRBV6-3
clone size: .
D gene: .
CDR3 protein: CASSQITREQYF
CDR3 DNA: TGTGCCAGCAGTCAGATAACTAGGGAGCAGTACTTC

J gene: TRBJ1-1
V gene: TRBV5-8
clone size: .
D gene: .
CDR3 protein: CASSLAGPPEAFF
CDR3 DNA: TGTGCCAGCAGCTTGGCCGGACCTCCTGAAGCTTTCTTT

J gene: TRBJ2-7
V gene: TRBV20-1
clone size: few
D gene: .
CDR3 protein: CSARTARTYYEQYF
CDR3 DNA: TGCAGTGCTAGGACTGCGCGGACTTACTACGAGCAGTACTTC

J gene: TRBJ2-7
V gene: TRBV5-1
clone size: .
D gene: .
CDR3 protein: CASSWEGPSEQYF
CDR3 DNA: TGCGCCAGCAGCTGGGAAGGACCGAGCGAGCAGTACTTC